A selection of T cell receptor beta chains follows, all from one sample in a study of T-cell memory formation after mild COVID-19. One entry per CDR3 protein, called by TCRdb with MiXCR from the 5' RACE reads. This sample yields a few hundred thousand distinct CDR3 sequences, of which roughly an eighth are seen a single time; 20% to 25% belongs to the top ten. Sequenced input: PBMCs or a T cell subset sorted from them (not recorded which). Source of these receptors: a man younger than 30 who had mild COVID-19 (a few samples of this study predate the infection). Cell type and time point are not known. Each CDR3 is given without its conserved first and last residue.

v_call: TRBV12-3/TRBV12-4; cdr3_aa: ASSRLAGASDTQY
v_call: TRBV6-6; cdr3_aa: ASSYANYYNEQF
v_call: TRBV2; cdr3_aa: ATITHRRRSYEQY
v_call: TRBV7-9; cdr3_aa: ASSLDRGLRNTGELF
v_call: TRBV9; cdr3_aa: ASSVQGRIYNEQF
v_call: TRBV5-5; cdr3_aa: ASSWGGGNQPQH
v_call: TRBV12-3/TRBV12-4; cdr3_aa: ASSQRGHGTYEQY
v_call: TRBV28; cdr3_aa: ASSFAYLNEQF
v_call: TRBV30; cdr3_aa: AWSPVNTEAF
v_call: TRBV19; cdr3_aa: ASSEYRARNTEAF
v_call: TRBV5-1; cdr3_aa: ASRTSGGHNEQF
v_call: TRBV6-2/TRBV6-3; cdr3_aa: ASSYRGAIDGRQETQY
v_call: TRBV7-2; cdr3_aa: ASSWRRGGGHTGELF
v_call: TRBV3-1; cdr3_aa: ASSQEPALNTEAF
v_call: TRBV5-1; cdr3_aa: ASSQQEAGELF
v_call: TRBV3-1; cdr3_aa: ASSQGRLATHTQY
v_call: TRBV18; cdr3_aa: ASSPTGSREQY
v_call: TRBV4-1; cdr3_aa: ASSQKELWNTEAF
v_call: TRBV4-3; cdr3_aa: ASSQSRGTKNIQY
v_call: TRBV10-3; cdr3_aa: AIRAENLNTEAF
v_call: TRBV25-1; cdr3_aa: ASSARRGTDTQY
v_call: TRBV6-6; cdr3_aa: ASTLWASGETQY
v_call: TRBV11-1; cdr3_aa: ASSLLPLQGGELF
v_call: TRBV21-1; cdr3_aa: ATIYTEAF
v_call: TRBV2; cdr3_aa: ASSELQGSNQPQH
v_call: TRBV5-5; cdr3_aa: ASSLVGDSRNYGYT
v_call: TRBV12-3/TRBV12-4; cdr3_aa: ASRLTGSANEKLF
v_call: TRBV28; cdr3_aa: ASSSISYNSPLH
v_call: TRBV4-3; cdr3_aa: ASSQQGGTDTQY
v_call: TRBV24-1; cdr3_aa: ATSDQGGTDTQY
v_call: TRBV29-1; cdr3_aa: SVEVRADEQY
v_call: TRBV4-2; cdr3_aa: ASNQGGRTDTQY
v_call: TRBV11-2; cdr3_aa: ASSYRTGVLTDTQY
v_call: TRBV7-2; cdr3_aa: ASTTGRSATQY
v_call: TRBV18; cdr3_aa: ASLSSRGQETQY
v_call: TRBV9; cdr3_aa: ASSVGPGTVSTDTQY
v_call: TRBV28; cdr3_aa: ASTTNTGELF
v_call: TRBV5-1; cdr3_aa: ASSLAGWREQY
v_call: TRBV6-2/TRBV6-3; cdr3_aa: ASSPPQSAGRRGQPQH
v_call: TRBV5-5; cdr3_aa: ASRQQGSDTQY
v_call: TRBV20-1; cdr3_aa: SASQTGAYNSPLH
v_call: TRBV7-9; cdr3_aa: ASSSNALTDTQY
v_call: TRBV9; cdr3_aa: ASSARETGAYGYT
v_call: TRBV5-8; cdr3_aa: ASSSGFAGTQY
v_call: TRBV7-7; cdr3_aa: ASSPASGSYNEQF